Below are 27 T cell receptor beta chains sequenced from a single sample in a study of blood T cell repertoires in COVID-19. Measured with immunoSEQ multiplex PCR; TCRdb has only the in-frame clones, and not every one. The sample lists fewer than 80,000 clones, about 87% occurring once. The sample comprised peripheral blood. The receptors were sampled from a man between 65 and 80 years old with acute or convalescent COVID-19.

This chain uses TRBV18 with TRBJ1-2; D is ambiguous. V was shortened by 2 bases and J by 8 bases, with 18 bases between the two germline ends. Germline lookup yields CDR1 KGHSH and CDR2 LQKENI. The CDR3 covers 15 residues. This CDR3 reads CASSPTSTPTGGYTF. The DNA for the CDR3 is TGTGCCAGCTCACCAACTTCAACTCCTACGGGGGGCTACACCTTC.

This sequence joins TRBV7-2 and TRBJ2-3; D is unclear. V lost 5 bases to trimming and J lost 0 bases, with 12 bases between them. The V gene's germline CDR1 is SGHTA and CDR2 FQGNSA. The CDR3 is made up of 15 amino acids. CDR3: CASSTTPLSTDTQYF. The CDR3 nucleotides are TGTGCCAGCAGCACTACACCGCTTAGCACAGATACGCAGTATTTT.

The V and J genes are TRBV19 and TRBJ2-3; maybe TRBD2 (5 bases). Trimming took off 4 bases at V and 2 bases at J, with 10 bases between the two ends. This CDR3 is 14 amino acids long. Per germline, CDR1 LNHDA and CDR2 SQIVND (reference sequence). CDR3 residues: CASSTTTPTDTQYF. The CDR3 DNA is TGTGCCAGTAGTACGACTACACCCACAGATACGCAGTATTTT.

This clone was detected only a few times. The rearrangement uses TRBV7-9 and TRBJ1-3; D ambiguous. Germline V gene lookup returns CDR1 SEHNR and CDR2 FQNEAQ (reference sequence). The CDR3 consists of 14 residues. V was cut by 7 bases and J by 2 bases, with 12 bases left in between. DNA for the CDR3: TGTGCCAGCAAAGAGGATGGAGCTGGAAACACCATATATTTT. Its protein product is CASKEDGAGNTIYF.

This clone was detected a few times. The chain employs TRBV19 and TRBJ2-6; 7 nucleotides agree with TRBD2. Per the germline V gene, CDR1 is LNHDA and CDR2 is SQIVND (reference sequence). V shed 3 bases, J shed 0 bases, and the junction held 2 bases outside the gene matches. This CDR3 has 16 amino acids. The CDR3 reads CASSIWGGSGANVLTF. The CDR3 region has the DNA TGTGCCAGTAGTATTTGGGGGGGCTCTGGGGCCAACGTCCTGACTTTC.

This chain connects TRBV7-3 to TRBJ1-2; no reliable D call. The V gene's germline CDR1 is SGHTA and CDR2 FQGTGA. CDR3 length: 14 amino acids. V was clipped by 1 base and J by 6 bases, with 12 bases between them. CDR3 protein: CASSLNAGEHGYTF. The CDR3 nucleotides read TGTGCCAGCAGCTTAAATGCCGGGGAACATGGCTACACCTTC.

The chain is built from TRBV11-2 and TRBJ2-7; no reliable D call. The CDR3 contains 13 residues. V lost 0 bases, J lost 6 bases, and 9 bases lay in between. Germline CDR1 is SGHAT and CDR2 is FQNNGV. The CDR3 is CASSLERVAEQYF. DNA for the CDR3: TGTGCCAGCAGCTTAGAACGAGTAGCCGAGCAGTACTTC.

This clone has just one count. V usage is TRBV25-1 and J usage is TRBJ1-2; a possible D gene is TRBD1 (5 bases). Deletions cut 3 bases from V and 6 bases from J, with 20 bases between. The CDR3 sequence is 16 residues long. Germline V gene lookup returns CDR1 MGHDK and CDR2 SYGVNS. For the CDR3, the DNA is TGTGCCAGCAGTGATAACGTTAGTGGGGGGAGGGATGGCTACACCTTC. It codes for CASSDNVSGGRDGYTF.

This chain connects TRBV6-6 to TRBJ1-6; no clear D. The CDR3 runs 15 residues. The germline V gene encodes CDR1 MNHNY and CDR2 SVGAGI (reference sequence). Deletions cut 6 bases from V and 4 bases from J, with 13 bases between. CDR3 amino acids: CASRKDGEYNSPLHF. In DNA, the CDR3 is TGTGCCAGCAGAAAGGACGGGGAATATAATTCACCCCTCCACTTT.

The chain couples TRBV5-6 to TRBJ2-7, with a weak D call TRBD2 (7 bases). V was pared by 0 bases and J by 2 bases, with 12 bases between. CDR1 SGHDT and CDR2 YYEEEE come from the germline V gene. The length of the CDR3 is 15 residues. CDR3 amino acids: CASSLGGGGTYEQYF. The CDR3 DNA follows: TGTGCCAGCAGCTTGGGAGGGGGGGGAACCTACGAGCAGTACTTC.

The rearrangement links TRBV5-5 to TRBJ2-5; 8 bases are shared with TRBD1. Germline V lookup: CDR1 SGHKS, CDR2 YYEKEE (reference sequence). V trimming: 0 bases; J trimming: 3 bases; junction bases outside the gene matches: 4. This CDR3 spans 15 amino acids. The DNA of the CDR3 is TGTGCCAGCAGCTTGGATGGACAGGGAGAAGAGACCCAGTACTTC. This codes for CASSLDGQGEETQYF.

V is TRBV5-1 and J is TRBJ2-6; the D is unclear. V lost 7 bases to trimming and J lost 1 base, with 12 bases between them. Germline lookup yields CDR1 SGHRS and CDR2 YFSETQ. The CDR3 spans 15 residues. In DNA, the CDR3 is TGCGCCAGCGGCCCACGGGTGTCTGGGGCCAACGTCCTGACTTTC. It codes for CASGPRVSGANVLTF.

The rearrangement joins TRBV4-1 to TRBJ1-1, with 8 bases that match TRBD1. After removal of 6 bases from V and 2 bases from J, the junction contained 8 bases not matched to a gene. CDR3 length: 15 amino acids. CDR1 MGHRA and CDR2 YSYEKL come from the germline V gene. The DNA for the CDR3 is TGCGCCAGCAGAGAGAGCGGGACAGGAAACACTGAAGCTTTCTTT. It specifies CASRESGTGNTEAFF.

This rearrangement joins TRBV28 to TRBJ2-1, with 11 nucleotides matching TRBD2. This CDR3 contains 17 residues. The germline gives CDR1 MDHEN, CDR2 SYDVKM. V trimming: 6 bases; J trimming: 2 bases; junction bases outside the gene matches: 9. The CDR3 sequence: CASSLPSSGRTYNEQFF. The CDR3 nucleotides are TGTGCCAGCAGCCTGCCCTCTAGCGGGAGGACCTACAATGAGCAGTTCTTC. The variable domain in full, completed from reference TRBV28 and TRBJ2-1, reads DVKVTQSSRYLVKRTGEKVFLECVQDMDHENMFWYRQDPGLGLRLIYFSYDVKMKEKGDIPEGYSVSREKKERFSLILESASTNQTSMYLCASSLPSSGRTYNEQFFGPGTRLTVL.

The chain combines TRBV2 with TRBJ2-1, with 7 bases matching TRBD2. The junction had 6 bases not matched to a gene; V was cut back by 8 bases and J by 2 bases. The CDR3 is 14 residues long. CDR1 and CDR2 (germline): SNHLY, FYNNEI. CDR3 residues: CASAVGLAYNEQFF. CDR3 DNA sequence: TGTGCCAGCGCCGTCGGACTAGCCTACAATGAGCAGTTCTTC.

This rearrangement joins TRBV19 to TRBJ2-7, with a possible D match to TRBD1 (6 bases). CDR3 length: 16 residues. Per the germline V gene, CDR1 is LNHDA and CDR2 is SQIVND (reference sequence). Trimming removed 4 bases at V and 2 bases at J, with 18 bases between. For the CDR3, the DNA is TGTGCCAGTAGTACAACACCGGGACAACGAACCTACGAGCAGTACTTC. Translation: CASSTTPGQRTYEQYF.

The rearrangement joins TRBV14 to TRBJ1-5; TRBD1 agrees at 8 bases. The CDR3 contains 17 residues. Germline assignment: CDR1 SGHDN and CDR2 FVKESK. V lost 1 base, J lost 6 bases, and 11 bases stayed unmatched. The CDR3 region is CASSQVEGRGLSQPQHF. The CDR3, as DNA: TGTGCCAGCAGCCAAGTGGAGGGCAGGGGGCTCAGTCAGCCCCAGCATTTT.

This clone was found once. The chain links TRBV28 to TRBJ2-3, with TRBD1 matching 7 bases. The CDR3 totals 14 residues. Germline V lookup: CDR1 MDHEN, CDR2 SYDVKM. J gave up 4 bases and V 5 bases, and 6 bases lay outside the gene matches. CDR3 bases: TGTGCCAGCAGTACACTACAGGGGCCAGATACGCAGTATTTT. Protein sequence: CASSTLQGPDTQYF.

CDR3 region: CASSLRGQGNTEAFF. The CDR3 DNA reads TGTGCCAGCAGCTTACGAGGACAGGGAAACACTGAAGCTTTCTTT. The rearrangement joins TRBV11-3 to TRBJ1-1; TRBD1 matches at 8 bases. This CDR3 has 15 residues. Trimming at V came to 2 bases and at J to 2 bases, leaving 4 bases not matched to a gene. CDR1 is SGHNT, CDR2 YENEEA, per germline.

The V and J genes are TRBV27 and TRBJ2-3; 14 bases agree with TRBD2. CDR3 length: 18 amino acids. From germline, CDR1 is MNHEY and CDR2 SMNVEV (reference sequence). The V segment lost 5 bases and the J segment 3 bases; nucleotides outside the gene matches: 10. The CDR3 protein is CASSPGTSGSYGTDTQYF. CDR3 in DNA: TGTGCCAGCAGTCCAGGGACTAGCGGGAGTTATGGAACAGATACGCAGTATTTT.

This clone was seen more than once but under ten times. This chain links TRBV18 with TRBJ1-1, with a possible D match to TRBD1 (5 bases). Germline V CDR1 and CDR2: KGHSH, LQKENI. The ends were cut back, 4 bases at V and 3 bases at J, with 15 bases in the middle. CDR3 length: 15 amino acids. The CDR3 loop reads CASSLSWRGDTEAFF. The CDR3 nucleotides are TGTGCCAGCTCACTATCCTGGAGGGGAGACACTGAAGCTTTCTTT.

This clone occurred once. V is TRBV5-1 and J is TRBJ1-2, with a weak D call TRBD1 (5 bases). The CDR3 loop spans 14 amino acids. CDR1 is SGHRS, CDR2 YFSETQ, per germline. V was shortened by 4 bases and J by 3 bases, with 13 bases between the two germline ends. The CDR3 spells CASSPGRDYYGYTF. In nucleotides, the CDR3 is TGCGCCAGCAGCCCGGGGAGGGACTACTATGGCTACACCTTC. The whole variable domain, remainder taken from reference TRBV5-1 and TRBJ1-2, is KAGVTQTPRYLIKTRGQQVTLSCSPISGHRSVSWYQQTPGQGLQFLFEYFSETQRNKGNFPGRFSGRQFSNSRSEMNVSTLELGDSALYLCASSPGRDYYGYTFGSGTRLTVV.

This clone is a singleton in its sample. CDR3 DNA: TGTGCCAGCAGTTACTCGGGGGGGCCGGCTGGAAACACCATATATTTT. Translated: CASSYSGGPAGNTIYF. V gene TRBV6-5 combines with J gene TRBJ1-3, with D maybe TRBD1 (6 bases). There are 16 residues in the CDR3. Germline CDR1 MNHEY, CDR2 SVGAGI. V was trimmed by 0 bases and J by 2 bases, leaving 11 bases between them.

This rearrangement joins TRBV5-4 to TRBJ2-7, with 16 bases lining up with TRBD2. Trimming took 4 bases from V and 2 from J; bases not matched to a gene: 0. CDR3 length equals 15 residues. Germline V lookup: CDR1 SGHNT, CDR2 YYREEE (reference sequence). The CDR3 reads CASSGTSGGAYEQYF. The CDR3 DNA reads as TGTGCCAGCAGCGGGACTAGCGGGGGGGCCTACGAGCAGTACTTC.

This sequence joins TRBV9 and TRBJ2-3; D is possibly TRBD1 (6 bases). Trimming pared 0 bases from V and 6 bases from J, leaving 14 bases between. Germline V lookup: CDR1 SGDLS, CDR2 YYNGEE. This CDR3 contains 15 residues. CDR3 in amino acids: CASSVVGQGTDTQYF. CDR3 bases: TGTGCCAGCAGCGTAGTGGGCCAGGGGACGGATACGCAGTATTTT.

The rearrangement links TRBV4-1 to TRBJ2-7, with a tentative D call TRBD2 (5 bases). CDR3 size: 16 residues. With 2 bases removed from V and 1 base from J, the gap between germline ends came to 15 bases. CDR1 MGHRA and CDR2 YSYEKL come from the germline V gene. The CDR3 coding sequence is TGCGCCAGCAGCCAAATAATCATAGCGAGATCCTACGAGCAGTACTTC. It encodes CASSQIIIARSYEQYF.

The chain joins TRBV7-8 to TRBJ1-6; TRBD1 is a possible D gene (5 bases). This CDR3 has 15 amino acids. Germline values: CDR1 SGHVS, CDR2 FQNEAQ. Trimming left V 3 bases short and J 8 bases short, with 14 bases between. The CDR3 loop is CASSLREGKDSPLHF. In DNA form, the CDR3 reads TGTGCCAGCAGCTTGAGGGAGGGGAAGGATTCACCCCTCCACTTT.